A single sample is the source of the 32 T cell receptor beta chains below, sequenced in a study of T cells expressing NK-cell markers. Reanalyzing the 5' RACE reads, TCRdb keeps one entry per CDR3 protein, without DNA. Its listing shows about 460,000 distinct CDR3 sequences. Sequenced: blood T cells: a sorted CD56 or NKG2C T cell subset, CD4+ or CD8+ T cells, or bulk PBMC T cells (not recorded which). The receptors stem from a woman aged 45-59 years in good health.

The CDR3 is CASSLPSGIEAFF. The chain uses TRBV28 and TRBJ1-1; TCRdb picks TRBD1, but there is no DNA to check that call. Per germline, CDR1 MDHEN and CDR2 SYDVKM. The CDR3 covers 13 residues.

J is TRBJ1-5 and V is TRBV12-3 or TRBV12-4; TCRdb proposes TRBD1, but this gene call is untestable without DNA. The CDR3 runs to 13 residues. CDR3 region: CASSWGSNQPQHF.

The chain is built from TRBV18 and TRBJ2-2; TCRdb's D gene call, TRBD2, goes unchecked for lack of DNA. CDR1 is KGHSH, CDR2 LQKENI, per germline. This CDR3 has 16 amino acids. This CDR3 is CASSPEKRAVRGELFF.

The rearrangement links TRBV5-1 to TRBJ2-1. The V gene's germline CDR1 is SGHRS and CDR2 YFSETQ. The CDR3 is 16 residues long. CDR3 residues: CASSFWGSNTDNEQFF.

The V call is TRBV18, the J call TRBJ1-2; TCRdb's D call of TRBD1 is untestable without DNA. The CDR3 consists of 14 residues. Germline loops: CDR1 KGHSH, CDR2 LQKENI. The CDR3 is CASSPQGINYGYTF.

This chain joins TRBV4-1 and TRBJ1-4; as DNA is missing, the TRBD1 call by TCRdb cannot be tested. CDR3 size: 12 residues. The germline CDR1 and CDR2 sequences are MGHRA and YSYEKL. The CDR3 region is CASSPYGTGLFF.

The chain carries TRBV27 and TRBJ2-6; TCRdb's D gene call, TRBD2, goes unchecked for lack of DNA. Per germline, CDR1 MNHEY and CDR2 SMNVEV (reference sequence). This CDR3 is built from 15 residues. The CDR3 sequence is CASSSAGSGANVLTF.

The CDR3 is CASSRTLGATGELFF. This chain connects TRBV2 to TRBJ2-2; TCRdb designates TRBD2, a call that cannot be tested without DNA. Per the germline V gene, CDR1 is SNHLY and CDR2 is FYNNEI. The CDR3 runs 15 residues.

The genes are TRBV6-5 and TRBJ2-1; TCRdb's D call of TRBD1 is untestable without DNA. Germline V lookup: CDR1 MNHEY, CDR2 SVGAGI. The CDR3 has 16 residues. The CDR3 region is CASRSAGTGPSNEQFF.

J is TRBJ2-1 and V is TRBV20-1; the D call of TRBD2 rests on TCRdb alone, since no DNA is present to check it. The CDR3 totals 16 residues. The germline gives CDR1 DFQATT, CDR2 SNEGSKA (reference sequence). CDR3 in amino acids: CSASQTFSGRASEQFF.

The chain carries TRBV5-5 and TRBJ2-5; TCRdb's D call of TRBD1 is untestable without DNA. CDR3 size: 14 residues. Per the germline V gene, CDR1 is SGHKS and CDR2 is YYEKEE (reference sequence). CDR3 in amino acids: CASSSRQGKETQYF.

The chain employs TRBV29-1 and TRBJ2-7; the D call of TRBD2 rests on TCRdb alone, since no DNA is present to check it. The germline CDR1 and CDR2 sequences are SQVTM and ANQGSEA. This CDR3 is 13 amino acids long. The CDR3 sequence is CSVLRAELDEQYF.

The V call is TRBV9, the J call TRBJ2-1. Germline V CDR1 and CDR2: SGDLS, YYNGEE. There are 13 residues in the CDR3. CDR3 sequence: CASSEGTDYEQFF.

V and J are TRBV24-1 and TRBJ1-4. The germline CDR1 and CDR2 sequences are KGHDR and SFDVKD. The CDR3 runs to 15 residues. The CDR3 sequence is CATSDVGPYSKKLFF.

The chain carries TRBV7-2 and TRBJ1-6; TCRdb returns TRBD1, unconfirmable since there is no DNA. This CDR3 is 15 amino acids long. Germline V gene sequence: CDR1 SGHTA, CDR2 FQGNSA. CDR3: CASKYMGAGLGPLHF.

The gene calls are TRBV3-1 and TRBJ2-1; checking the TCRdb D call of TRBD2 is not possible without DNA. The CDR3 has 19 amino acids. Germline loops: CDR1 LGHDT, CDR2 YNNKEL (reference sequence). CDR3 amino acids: CASSQISGRVSLSYNEQFF.

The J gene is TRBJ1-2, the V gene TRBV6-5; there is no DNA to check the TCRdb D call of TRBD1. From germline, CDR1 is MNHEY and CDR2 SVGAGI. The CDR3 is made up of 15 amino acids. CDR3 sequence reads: CASSYHRRQDYGYTF.

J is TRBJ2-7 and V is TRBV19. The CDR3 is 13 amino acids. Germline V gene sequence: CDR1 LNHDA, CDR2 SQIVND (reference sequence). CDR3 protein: CASSWRGSYEQYF.

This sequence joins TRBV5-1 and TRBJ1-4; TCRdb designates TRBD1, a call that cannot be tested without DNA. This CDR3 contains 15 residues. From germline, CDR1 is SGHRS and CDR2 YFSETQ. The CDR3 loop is CASSVGGQGDEKLFF. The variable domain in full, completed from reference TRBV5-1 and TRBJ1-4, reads KAGVTQTPRYLIKTRGQQVTLSCSPISGHRSVSWYQQTPGQGLQFLFEYFSETQRNKGNFPGRFSGRQFSNSRSEMNVSTLELGDSALYLCASSVGGQGDEKLFFGSGTQLSVL.

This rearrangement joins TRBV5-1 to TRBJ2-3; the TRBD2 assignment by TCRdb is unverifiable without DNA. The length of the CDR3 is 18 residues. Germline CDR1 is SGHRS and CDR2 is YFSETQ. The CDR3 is CASSLVVGGPLPTDTQYF. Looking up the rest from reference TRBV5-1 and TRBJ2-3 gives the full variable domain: KAGVTQTPRYLIKTRGQQVTLSCSPISGHRSVSWYQQTPGQGLQFLFEYFSETQRNKGNFPGRFSGRQFSNSRSEMNVSTLELGDSALYLCASSLVVGGPLPTDTQYFGPGTRLTVL.

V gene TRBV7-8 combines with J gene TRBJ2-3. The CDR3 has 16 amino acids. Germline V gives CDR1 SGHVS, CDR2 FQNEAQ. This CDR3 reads CASSLGLADITDTQYF.

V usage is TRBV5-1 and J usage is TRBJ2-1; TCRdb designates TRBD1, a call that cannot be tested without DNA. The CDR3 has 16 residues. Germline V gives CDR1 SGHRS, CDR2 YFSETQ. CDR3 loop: CASSLAGTVWGNEQFF.

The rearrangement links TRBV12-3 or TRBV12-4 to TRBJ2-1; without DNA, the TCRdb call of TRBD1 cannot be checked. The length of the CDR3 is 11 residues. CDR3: CASSSRGEQFF.

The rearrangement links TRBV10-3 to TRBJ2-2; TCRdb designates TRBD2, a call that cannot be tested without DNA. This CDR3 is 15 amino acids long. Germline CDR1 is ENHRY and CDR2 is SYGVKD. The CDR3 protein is CAISLEGLATGELFF.

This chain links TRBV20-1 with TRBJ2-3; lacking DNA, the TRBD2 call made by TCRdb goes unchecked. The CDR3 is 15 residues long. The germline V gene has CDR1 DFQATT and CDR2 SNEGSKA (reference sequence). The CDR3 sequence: CSARLLAGLADTQYF.

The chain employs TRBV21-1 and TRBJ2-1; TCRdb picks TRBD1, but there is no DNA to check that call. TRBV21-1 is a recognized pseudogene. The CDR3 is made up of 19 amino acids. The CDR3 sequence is CASSKRSRGSAGTYNEQFF.

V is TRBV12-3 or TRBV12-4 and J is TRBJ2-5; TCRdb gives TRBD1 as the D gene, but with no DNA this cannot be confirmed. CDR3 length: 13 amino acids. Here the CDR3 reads CASSPGIQGAQYF.

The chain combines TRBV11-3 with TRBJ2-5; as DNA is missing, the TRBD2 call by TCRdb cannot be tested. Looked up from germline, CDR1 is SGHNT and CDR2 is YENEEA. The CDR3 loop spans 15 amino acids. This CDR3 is CASSLRQDPEATQYF.

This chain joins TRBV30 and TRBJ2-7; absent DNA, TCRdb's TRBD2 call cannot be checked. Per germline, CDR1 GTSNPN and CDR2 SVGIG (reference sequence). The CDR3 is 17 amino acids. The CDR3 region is CAWSITSGRGVFYEQYF.

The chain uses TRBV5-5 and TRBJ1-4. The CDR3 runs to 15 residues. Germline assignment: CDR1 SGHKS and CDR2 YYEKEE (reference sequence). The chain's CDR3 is CASSSWSSRNEKLFF.

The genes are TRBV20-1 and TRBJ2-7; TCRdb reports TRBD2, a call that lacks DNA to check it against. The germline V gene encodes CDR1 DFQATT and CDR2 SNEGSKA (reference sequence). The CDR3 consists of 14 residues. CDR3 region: CSARPPGRGYEQYF.

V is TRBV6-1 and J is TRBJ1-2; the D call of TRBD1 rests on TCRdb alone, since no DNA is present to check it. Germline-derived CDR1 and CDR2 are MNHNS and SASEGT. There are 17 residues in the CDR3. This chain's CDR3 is CASSEAQGVGANYGYTF.